This TCR beta chain was recorded in a study of blood T cell repertoires in COVID-19. Overall study: T cells, B-cell-depleted T cells, or PBMCs supplied cDNA or gDNA.

Comments on this clone: This may stem from a read error, because a much larger clone lies one nucleotide away.

The CDR3 is made up of 12 amino acids. CDR1 and CDR2 from the germline V gene are WSHSY and SAAADI. The V and J ends lost 8 bases and 1 base respectively, with 6 bases between them. TCRdb's table, derived via immunoSEQ multiplex PCR, lists solely in-frame clones and lacks some. The table records some 530,000 clones, approximately 86% of them present only once. Participant age was roughly 18 to 90 years, and participants resided in about 25 US areas. The study assigned cohorts using participant-reported clinical history. This TCR came from a woman aged 60-70 years who had recovered from COVID-19. The sequencing input was PBMCs or T cells enriched from blood (not recorded which). This sequence joins TRBV10-2 and TRBJ2-1; the D gene is possibly TRBD2 (6 bases). CDR3 in DNA: TGCGCCAGCGGGGGGTCCTACAATGAGCAGTTCTTC. Protein product: CASGGSYNEQFF.